This T cell receptor beta chain was sequenced in a study of T cell changes during pregnancy in multiple sclerosis. V was clipped by 0 bases and J by 8 bases, with 18 bases between them. The CDR3 length is 16 residues. The V gene's germline CDR1 is LGHNA and CDR2 YSLEER. Measured with immunoSEQ multiplex PCR; TCRdb has only the in-frame clones, and not every one. The sample gives around 36,000 clones, more than 90% of which show up once; roughly 1.2% is in the top ten. The chain uses TRBV4-3 and TRBJ2-3; tentatively, D is TRBD1 (5 bases). This receptor was identified in a female donor with multiple sclerosis, enrolled in a pregnancy study. The sequencing used peripheral blood, collected before pregnancy. CDR3 protein: CASSQDRGFRSGTQYF. The DNA of the CDR3 is TGCGCCAGCAGCCAAGATAGGGGATTTAGGTCGGGTACGCAGTATTTT.